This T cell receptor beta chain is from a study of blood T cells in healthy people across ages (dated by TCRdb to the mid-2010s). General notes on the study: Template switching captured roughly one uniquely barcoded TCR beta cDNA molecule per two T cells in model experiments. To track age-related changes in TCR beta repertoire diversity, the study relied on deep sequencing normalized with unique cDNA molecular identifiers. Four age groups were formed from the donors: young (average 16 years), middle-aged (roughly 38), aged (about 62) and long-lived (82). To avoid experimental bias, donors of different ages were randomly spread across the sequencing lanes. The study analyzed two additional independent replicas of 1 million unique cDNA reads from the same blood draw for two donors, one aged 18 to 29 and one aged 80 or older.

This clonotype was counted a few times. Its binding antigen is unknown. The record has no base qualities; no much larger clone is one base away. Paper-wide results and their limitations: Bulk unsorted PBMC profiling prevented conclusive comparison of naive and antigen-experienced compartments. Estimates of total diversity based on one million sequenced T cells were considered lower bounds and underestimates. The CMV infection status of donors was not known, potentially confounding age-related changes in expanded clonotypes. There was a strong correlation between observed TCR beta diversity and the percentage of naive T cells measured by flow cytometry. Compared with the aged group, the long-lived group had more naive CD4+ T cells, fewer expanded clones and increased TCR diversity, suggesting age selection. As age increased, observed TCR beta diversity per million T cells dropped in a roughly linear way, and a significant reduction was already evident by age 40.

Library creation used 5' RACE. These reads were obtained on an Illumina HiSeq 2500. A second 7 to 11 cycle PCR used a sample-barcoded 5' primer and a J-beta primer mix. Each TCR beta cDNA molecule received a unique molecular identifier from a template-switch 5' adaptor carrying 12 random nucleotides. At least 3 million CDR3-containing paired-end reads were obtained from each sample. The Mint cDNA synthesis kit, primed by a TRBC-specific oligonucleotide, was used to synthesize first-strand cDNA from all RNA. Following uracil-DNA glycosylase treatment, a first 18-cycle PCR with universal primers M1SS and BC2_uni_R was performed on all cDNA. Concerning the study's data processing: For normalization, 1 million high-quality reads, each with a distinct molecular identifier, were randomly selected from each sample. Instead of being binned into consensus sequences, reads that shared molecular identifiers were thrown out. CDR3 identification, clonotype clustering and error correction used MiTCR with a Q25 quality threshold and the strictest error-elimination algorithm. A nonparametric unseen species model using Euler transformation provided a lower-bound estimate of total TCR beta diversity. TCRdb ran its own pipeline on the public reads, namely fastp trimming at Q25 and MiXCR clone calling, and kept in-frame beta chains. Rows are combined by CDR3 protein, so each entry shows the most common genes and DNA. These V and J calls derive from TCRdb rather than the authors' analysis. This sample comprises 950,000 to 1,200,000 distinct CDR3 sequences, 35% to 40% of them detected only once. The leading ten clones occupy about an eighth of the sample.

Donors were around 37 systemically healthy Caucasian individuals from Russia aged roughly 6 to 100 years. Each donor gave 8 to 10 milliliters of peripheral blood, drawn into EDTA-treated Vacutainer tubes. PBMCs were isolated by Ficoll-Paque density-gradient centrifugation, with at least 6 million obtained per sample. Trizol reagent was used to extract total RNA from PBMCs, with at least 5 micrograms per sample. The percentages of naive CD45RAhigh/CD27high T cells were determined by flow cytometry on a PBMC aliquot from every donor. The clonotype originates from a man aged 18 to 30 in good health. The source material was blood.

The bases are TGTGCCAGCAGTTTATCGTTGCGGCCCCAGCATTTT. Its coded protein is CASSLSLRPQHF. This chain is built from TRBV28 and TRBJ1-5; no D gene can be assigned with confidence. Reading from cysteine to phenylalanine, the CDR3 counts 12 amino acids. Only the CDR3 region is kept as DNA, spanning 36 bases read in frame from base 1. V sheds 1 base and J sheds 9 bases, leaving 7 bases between their ends. Looking up the germline V gene yields CDR1 MDHEN and CDR2 SYDVKM.